This T cell receptor beta chain appears in the sequencing data of a study of T cell responses to AZD1222 COVID-19 vaccine. Study in general: The study pooled second doses at about 4 or about 12 weeks.

About this clone itself: The antigen is unknown.

Study outcomes and limitations: Donors were chiefly white British, with a greater number of females, and clonal diversity was perhaps underestimated. Baseline seropositives among AZD1222 recipients totaled only five or six.

Per the germline V gene, CDR1 is GTSNPN and CDR2 is SVGIG (reference sequence). The CDR3 loop spans 16 amino acids. Losses at the gene ends were 0 bases for V and 6 bases for J; bases not matched to a gene: 14. Sequenced by immunoSEQ multiplex PCR; TCRdb stores in-frame clones only, minus some. The table lists roughly 180,000 clones, roughly 94% of them singletons, with 0.6% to 0.7% in the top ten. The specimen was peripheral blood, collected on day 0 of AZD1222 vaccination. The V gene is TRBV30, the J gene TRBJ2-7, with TRBD1 matching 7 bases. The TCR sequence derives from an adult in good health. The CDR3 DNA reads as TGTGCCTGGAGTGTACCCCTTGGCAGGGCAGGGGGCGAGCAGTACTTC. Protein sequence: CAWSVPLGRAGGEQYF.